These T cell receptor beta chains were read from a single sample in a study of CD8+ T cells in alopecia areata. Sequenced by immunoSEQ multiplex PCR; TCRdb stores in-frame clones only, minus some. This table holds roughly 200,000 clones, more than 30% found once. This specimen was CD4+ T cells sorted from blood, taken between weeks 30 and 35, from a patient treated with tofacitinib. These TCRs come from a human donor with alopecia areata. The CDR3 runs from the conserved cysteine through the conserved F or W. D genes are given only for firm matches. Size is stated for part of the rows, as once, few or many counts, or as a class when the clone is expanded.

V	size	J	D	DNA	CDR3
TRBV4-2	few	TRBJ2-2	TRBD2	TGTGCCAGCAGCCATTGGACTAGCGGGACTACGAACACCGGGGAGCTGTTTTTT	CASSHWTSGTTNTGELFF
TRBV5-1	.	TRBJ2-7	.	TGCGCCAGCAGCCCGGGCCTAACCTACGAGCAGTACTTC	CASSPGLTYEQYF
TRBV5-1	few	TRBJ1-6	TRBD1	TGCGCCAGCAGCGGAGGGGGCAGTGAATCACCCCTCCACTTT	CASSGGGSESPLHF
TRBV19	.	TRBJ1-2	TRBD1	TGTGCCAGTAGCTTACAGGGGACGGGCTACACCTTC	CASSLQGTGYTF
TRBV5-1	few	TRBJ2-2	.	TGCGCCAGCAGCTTCAGGGCCCAGAACACCGGGGAGCTGTTTTTT	CASSFRAQNTGELFF
TRBV6-5	.	TRBJ2-5	.	TGTGCCAGCAGTGAATGGGAGACCCAGTACTTC	CASSEWETQYF
TRBV25-1	.	TRBJ2-7	TRBD1	TGTGCCAGCAGTGCCCGGGACAGGGTATCCTACGAGCAGTACTTC	CASSARDRVSYEQYF
TRBV27	few	TRBJ2-7	.	TGTGCCAGCACCCCCTCCCAGGGGTGGGTGTACGAGCAGTACTTC	CASTPSQGWVYEQYF
TRBV30	.	TRBJ1-2	TRBD1	TGTGCCTGGAGACAACAGGGGGCACACTATGGCTACACCTTC	CAWRQQGAHYGYTF
TRBV9	.	TRBJ1-1	.	TGTGCCAGCACCCCCCTCGGGCAGGGGAACACTGAAGCTTTCTTT	CASTPLGQGNTEAFF
TRBV29-1	few	TRBJ1-1	TRBD1	TGCAGCGTCCAGGGGGCGAGGTACACTGAAGCTTTCTTT	CSVQGARYTEAFF
TRBV9	.	TRBJ1-1	TRBD1	TGTGCCAGCAGCGTGGGGCAGGGGGTCAACACTGAAGCTTTCTTT	CASSVGQGVNTEAFF
TRBV5-1	.	TRBJ2-1	.	TGCGCCAGCAGCTTGGAAGGTACAGAGGGTGAGCAGTTCTTC	CASSLEGTEGEQFF
TRBV10-1	few	TRBJ2-7	TRBD2	TGCGCCAGCAGTCCACACCTGACTAGCGGGGTCTCCTACGAGCAGTACTTC	CASSPHLTSGVSYEQYF
TRBV29-1	many	TRBJ2-3	.	TGCAGCGTTGATGTGATTAGCACAGATACGCAGTATTTT	CSVDVISTDTQYF
TRBV29-1	.	TRBJ1-1	.	TGCAGCGTTACGAGAGAGGGCAGATCCTCTGAAGCTTTCTTT	CSVTREGRSSEAFF
TRBV6-5	.	TRBJ2-1	TRBD1	TGTGCCAGCAGTTACTCCCGGGACAGTAACACTGAGCAGTTCTTC	CASSYSRDSNTEQFF
TRBV4-1	.	TRBJ1-5	.	TGCGCCAGCAGCCCGGGGTTCGGAGGCAATCAGCCCCAGCATTTT	CASSPGFGGNQPQHF
TRBV18	.	TRBJ1-2	.	TGTGCCAGCTCACCAGGGGGCAATTATGGCTACACCTTC	CASSPGGNYGYTF
TRBV6-1	once	TRBJ2-1	TRBD2	TGTGCCAGCAGTGAAGAACTAGCGGCCTACAATGAGCAGTTCTTC	CASSEELAAYNEQFF
TRBV6-5	few	TRBJ2-7	.	TGTGCCAGCAGTTACTCGGGGAGCTCCTACGAGCAGTACTTC	CASSYSGSSYEQYF
TRBV6-4	once	TRBJ1-5	.	TGTGCCAGCAGTGACTCCTACGATCAGCCCCAGCATTTT	CASSDSYDQPQHF
TRBV15	.	TRBJ1-2	TRBD1	TGTGCCACCAATAAGGGACAGGGGACAGCTAACTATGGCTACACCTTC	CATNKGQGTANYGYTF
TRBV7-9	.	TRBJ2-2	.	TGTGCCAGCAGCCCGACCGGGGAGCTGTTTTTT	CASSPTGELFF
TRBV11-2	.	TRBJ2-1	.	TGTGCCAGCAGCTTTACCACAGGGAGCTACAATGAGCAGTTCTTC	CASSFTTGSYNEQFF
TRBV5-1	.	TRBJ2-2	.	TGCGCCAGCAGCGAAGCCAGCACCGGGGAGCTGTTTTTT	CASSEASTGELFF
TRBV30	.	TRBJ1-4	.	TGTGCCTGGAGCCCAGGGGTCGCTAATGAAAAACTGTTTTTT	CAWSPGVANEKLFF
TRBV2	.	TRBJ2-6	.	TGTGCCAGCGGGGTGAAGGCAGGCTCTGGGGCCAACGTCCTGACTTTC	CASGVKAGSGANVLTF
TRBV7-7	few	TRBJ1-1	.	TGTGCTAGCAGCGCCCTTCACAGAGGCACTGAAGCTTTCTTT	CASSALHRGTEAFF
TRBV7-2	.	TRBJ2-4	.	TGTGCCAGCAGCTTAGATCCGGGGGCGGGAAACATTCAGTACTTC	CASSLDPGAGNIQYF
TRBV11-2	.	TRBJ2-3	TRBD2	TGTGCCAGCAGCGGATCTAGCGGGGGGGCAGCAGATACGCAGTATTTT	CASSGSSGGAADTQYF
TRBV9	.	TRBJ1-1	.	TGTGCCAGCAGTAGGGGTTACACTGAAGCTTTCTTT	CASSRGYTEAFF